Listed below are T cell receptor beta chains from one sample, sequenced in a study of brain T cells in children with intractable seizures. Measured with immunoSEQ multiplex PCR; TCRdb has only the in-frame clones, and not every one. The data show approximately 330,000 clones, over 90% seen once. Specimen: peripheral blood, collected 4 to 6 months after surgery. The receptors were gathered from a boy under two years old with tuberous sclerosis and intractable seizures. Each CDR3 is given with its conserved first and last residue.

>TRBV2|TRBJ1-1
CASSGMTPNTEAFF
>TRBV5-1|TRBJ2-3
CASSLAITDTQYF
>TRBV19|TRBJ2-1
CASLSSSFSNEQFF
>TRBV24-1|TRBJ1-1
CATSLGARTEAFF
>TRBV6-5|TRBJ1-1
CASSYSRVTEAFF
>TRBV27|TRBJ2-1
CAILPPDRGYNEQFF
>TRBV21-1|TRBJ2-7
CASSRRCLYEQYF
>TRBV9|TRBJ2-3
CASSEFNIGRGYTDTQYF
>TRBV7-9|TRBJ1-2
CASSGPQGADYGYTF
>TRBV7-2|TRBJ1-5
CASSYSATSNQPQHF
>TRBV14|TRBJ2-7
CASRPGTHYEQYF
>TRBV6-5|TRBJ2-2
CASSSLAGLNTGELFF
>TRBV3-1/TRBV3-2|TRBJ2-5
CASSQAQEGWVQYF
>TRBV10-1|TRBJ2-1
CASARGTDYNEQFF
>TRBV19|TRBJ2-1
CASSIPLAGVRNEQFF
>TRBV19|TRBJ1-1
CATRDRGENEAFF
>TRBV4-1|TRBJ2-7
CASSPSGQGVAQYF
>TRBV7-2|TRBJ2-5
CASSSRDGETQYF
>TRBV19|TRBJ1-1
CASSYATGNTEAFF
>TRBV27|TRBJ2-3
CASSFPDADTQYF